These T cell receptor beta chains were read from a single sample in a study of blood T cell repertoires in COVID-19. Repertoires were generated with immunoSEQ multiplex PCR, while TCRdb's copy carries only in-frame clones and drops some. The sample records about 140,000 clones, 80% to 90% being singletons. The sample comprised peripheral blood. These receptors originate from a woman older than 75 with acute or convalescent COVID-19. The conserved cysteine and the conserved F or W are not part of the CDR3 here. A D gene is named only where the DNA matches it firmly. Part of the rows lack a size; the others show once, few, many or a class for expanded clones.

v_gene,j_gene,abundance,d_gene,CDR3aa
TRBV29-1,TRBJ1-4,.,.,SVCIGELRSNEKLF
TRBV6-6,TRBJ2-1,.,TRBD2,ASSYSGGGSRPF
TRBV12-3/TRBV12-4,TRBJ1-2,once,.,ASSFEGDGYT
TRBV5-6,TRBJ1-1,.,.,ASAPGRTNTEAF
TRBV7-8,TRBJ2-2,.,TRBD2,ASSRGLGSSGELF
TRBV11-3,TRBJ2-2,.,.,ASSPDPQGSNTGELF
TRBV5-4,TRBJ1-2,.,TRBD1,ASSLSQGGYGYT
TRBV7-8,TRBJ2-3,.,TRBD1,ASSAWTGFGTDTQY
TRBV18,TRBJ1-1,.,TRBD1,ASSSGQVTEAF
TRBV7-9,TRBJ1-1,.,TRBD1,ASSFWDSANTEAF
TRBV9,TRBJ1-3,.,TRBD1,ASSGVGTGVSGNTIY
TRBV5-1,TRBJ2-7,.,TRBD1,ASSRDRVYEQY
TRBV2,TRBJ1-5,.,TRBD1,ASSEAGTADQPQH
TRBV3-1/TRBV3-2,TRBJ2-3,.,.,ASSQGLLDTQY
TRBV11-3,TRBJ2-2,.,.,ASSLGDTATGELF
TRBV6-4,TRBJ1-5,once,.,ASSPEDNQPQH
TRBV12-3/TRBV12-4,TRBJ1-2,.,.,ASRGGSSGSYT
TRBV27,TRBJ1-1,.,TRBD1,ASRGQENTEAF
TRBV7-9,TRBJ1-5,few,TRBD1,ASSPRGPNQPQH
TRBV5-5,TRBJ1-4,.,.,ASSFLTIAGSNEKLF
TRBV19,TRBJ1-2,.,.,ASSGVGPPYGYT
TRBV11-2,TRBJ2-1,.,.,ASTLWENSYNEQF
TRBV9,TRBJ1-1,few,.,ASSAGHRNTEAF
TRBV19,TRBJ1-4,.,TRBD1,ASSAGTGSEKLF
TRBV9,TRBJ2-5,once,TRBD2,ASSASGQETQY
TRBV24-1,TRBJ2-2,.,.,ATSDRGRTGELF
TRBV20-1,TRBJ2-2,.,TRBD1,SASSGTGTGELF
TRBV19,TRBJ1-2,.,TRBD1,ASSWTGYDYT
TRBV5-6,TRBJ1-2,.,.,ASSPWKAGRNYGYT
TRBV5-8,TRBJ1-2,.,.,ASSFSSSPLGYGYT
TRBV18,TRBJ1-1,.,.,ASSPGTPNTEAF
TRBV12-3/TRBV12-4,TRBJ2-7,.,.,ASSPFPVMEQY
TRBV4-3,TRBJ1-1,.,TRBD1,ASSQPGQGNTEAF
TRBV25-1,TRBJ1-1,.,.,ASSPGTGRTEAF
TRBV9,TRBJ1-6,.,.,ASSVTGIFDSPLH
TRBV5-1,TRBJ2-7,.,TRBD2,ASSLRTSGGAVSYEQY
TRBV27,TRBJ1-6,.,.,ASSPHTNSPLH
TRBV7-2,TRBJ1-2,.,.,ASSLVRGAYGYT
TRBV27,TRBJ1-2,.,TRBD1,ATALERLGGRYGYT
TRBV15,TRBJ1-5,.,TRBD1,ATSTLGGTGGRVSNQPQH
TRBV5-1,TRBJ2-1,.,TRBD1,ASSSTGTDHTEQF
TRBV28,TRBJ1-1,.,TRBD1,ASSPGQGNTEAF
TRBV6-5,TRBJ2-3,.,.,ASSTPGTDTQY